Listed below are T cell receptor beta chains from one sample, sequenced in a study of glioma-infiltrating T cells after dendritic cell vaccination. TCRdb's table, derived via immunoSEQ multiplex PCR, lists solely in-frame clones and lacks some. Among over 90,000 clones, roughly 80% were seen once, and the ten largest hold approximately 5.4%. The sample consisted of blood, taken after dendritic cell vaccination. The receptor set was obtained from a human donor with glioblastoma. Each CDR3 is given with its conserved first and last residue. The D gene is left open where the match is weak. Where a row states a size, it is once, few, many or the class of an expanded clone; other rows omit it.

J | size | D | V | DNA | CDR3
TRBJ1-1 | - | - | TRBV18 | TGTGCCAGCTCACCTCCTCAGGGCATGAACACTGAAGCTTTCTTT | CASSPPQGMNTEAFF
TRBJ2-7 | - | TRBD2 | TRBV28 | TGTGCCAGCACCCGGGGGGGGGACCCATACGAGCAGTACTTC | CASTRGGDPYEQYF
TRBJ1-2 | - | - | TRBV18 | TGTGCCAGCTCACCTCCGACGGAGGCTAAAAACTACACCTTC | CASSPPTEAKNYTF
TRBJ1-2 | - | TRBD1 | TRBV30 | TGTGCCTGGAATCTCAGGGACAGGCCTAACTATGGCTACACCTTC | CAWNLRDRPNYGYTF
TRBJ2-7 | - | - | TRBV10-3 | TGTGCCATCAGTGTGGAGGCTATTCTGGAGCAGTACTTC | CAISVEAILEQYF
TRBJ2-7 | - | TRBD1 | TRBV9 | TGTGCCAGCAGCCCTCAGTTGGTGACAGGGCAATACGAGCAGTACTTC | CASSPQLVTGQYEQYF
TRBJ1-3 | - | - | TRBV9 | TGTGCCAGCAGCGTAGGAGTGTTTCGCTCAGGAAACACCATATATTTT | CASSVGVFRSGNTIYF
TRBJ2-7 | - | TRBD2 | TRBV7-8 | TGTGCCAGCAGCCCCCGGACTAGCGGAACCTACGAGCAGTACTTC | CASSPRTSGTYEQYF
TRBJ1-5 | - | - | TRBV18 | TGTGCCAGCTCACCTGACGGGGGGTCCTTACAGCCCCAGCATTTT | CASSPDGGSLQPQHF
TRBJ2-5 | - | TRBD1 | TRBV6-5 | TGTGCCAGCAGCCGTGACAGGGGACGAAGAGAGACCCAGTACTTC | CASSRDRGRRETQYF
TRBJ2-7 | - | - | TRBV6-5 | TGTGCCAGCAGTTACTCGAGGGAAGGTAACTACGAGCAGTACTTC | CASSYSREGNYEQYF
TRBJ1-1 | - | TRBD1 | TRBV2 | TGTGCCAGCGTGAGGACAGGGAACACTGAAGCTTTCTTT | CASVRTGNTEAFF
TRBJ1-5 | - | - | TRBV19 | TGTGCCAGTACGAACAGGGCCTTTAGCAATCAGCCCCAGCATTTT | CASTNRAFSNQPQHF
TRBJ2-3 | - | - | TRBV20-1 | TGCAGTGCTCCTATCGCAGATACGCAGTATTTT | CSAPIADTQYF
TRBJ2-1 | few | TRBD2 | TRBV27 | TGTGCCAGCAGTTTTGCGGGGGGTTCCTACAATGAGCAGTTCTTC | CASSFAGGSYNEQFF
TRBJ1-5 | - | TRBD1 | TRBV30 | TGTGCCTGGGGGACAGGCATATCCCCAAATCAGCCCCAGCATTTT | CAWGTGISPNQPQHF
TRBJ1-3 | - | TRBD1 | TRBV5-1 | TGCGCCAGCAGCCCCAACGGACAGGTCTCTGGAAACACCATATATTTT | CASSPNGQVSGNTIYF
TRBJ2-5 | - | TRBD1 | TRBV5-1 | TGCGCCAGCAGCAGAGGACAGGAGAAAGAGACCCAGTACTTC | CASSRGQEKETQYF
TRBJ1-3 | - | TRBD1 | TRBV7-3 | TGTGCCAGCAGCATTACAGGGGGCTCTGGAAACACCATATATTTT | CASSITGGSGNTIYF
TRBJ1-5 | - | - | TRBV18 | TGTGCCAGCTCACCAGAAAGCGGCAGAGATCAGCCCCAGCATTTT | CASSPESGRDQPQHF
TRBJ1-2 | once | - | TRBV6-5 | TGTGCCAGCAGTTACTCGGGCAGCAATAGCTACACCTTC | CASSYSGSNSYTF
TRBJ1-3 | once | - | TRBV9 | TGTGCCAGCAGCCATTACAGAGCAGGTGACACCATATATTTT | CASSHYRAGDTIYF
TRBJ2-3 | - | - | TRBV25-1 | TGTGCCAGCAGTGAGAGGGGCACAGATACGCAGTATTTT | CASSERGTDTQYF
TRBJ2-2 | - | TRBD1 | TRBV9 | TGTGCCAGCAGCCGGGACAGAACCGGGGAGCTGTTTTTT | CASSRDRTGELFF
TRBJ1-1 | - | TRBD1 | TRBV7-9 | TGTGCCAGCAGCACAGGGGAGGTACGGGCTTTCTTT | CASSTGEVRAFF
TRBJ1-2 | - | - | TRBV19 | TGTGCCAGTAGTATAGGTTACAATAACTATGGCTACACCTTC | CASSIGYNNYGYTF
TRBJ2-7 | - | - | TRBV6-5 | TGTGCCAGCAGGAGGGCGCCCTACGAGCAGTACTTC | CASRRAPYEQYF
TRBJ1-2 | - | - | TRBV20-1 | TGCAGTGCGACGGACAGCTATGGCTACACCTTC | CSATDSYGYTF
TRBJ2-5 | - | - | TRBV18 | TGTGCCAGCTCACCACAGGGAGGAGAGACCCAGTACTTC | CASSPQGGETQYF
TRBJ1-1 | - | TRBD1 | TRBV19 | TGTGCCAGTAGTAGCGCCACAGGGGACACTGAAGCTTTCTTT | CASSSATGDTEAFF
TRBJ1-1 | - | - | TRBV4-1 | TGCGCCAGCAGCCAAGGCCGGGCTAAAGGTAGGGGCACTGAAGCTTTCTTT | CASSQGRAKGRGTEAFF
TRBJ2-7 | - | TRBD1 | TRBV19 | TGTGCCAGTAGTATTGCGGGACAGGGTTCCTACGAGCAGTACTTC | CASSIAGQGSYEQYF
TRBJ1-5 | few | TRBD1 | TRBV9 | TGTGCCAGCAGCGGACAGGGGGAACCGGATCAGCCCCAGCATTTT | CASSGQGEPDQPQHF
TRBJ1-1 | - | TRBD1 | TRBV29-1 | TGCAGCGTTGTAAGGAGGACAGGGGGGCTCACTGAAGCTTTCTTT | CSVVRRTGGLTEAFF
TRBJ1-2 | - | TRBD1 | TRBV6-5 | TGTGCCAGCAGGCAGGGGGGTGGCTACACCTTC | CASRQGGGYTF
TRBJ2-1 | once | - | TRBV7-3 | TGTGCCAGCAGTTATGCCGGCTCCTACAATGAGCAGTTCTTC | CASSYAGSYNEQFF
TRBJ2-7 | - | TRBD2 | TRBV10-3 | TGTGCCATCAGATCAACCCAAGCGGGAGGTAACGAGCAGTACTTC | CAIRSTQAGGNEQYF
TRBJ1-4 | - | TRBD1 | TRBV5-6 | TGTGCCAGCAGCTCTCCCCCGGGACAGCGGAATGAAAAACTGTTTTTT | CASSSPPGQRNEKLFF
TRBJ2-7 | - | TRBD1 | TRBV29-1 | TGCAGCGTTGGGACAGGGGGCGCATACGAGCAGTACTTC | CSVGTGGAYEQYF
TRBJ1-1 | - | TRBD1 | TRBV5-1 | TGCGCCAGCAGCCCAGGACAGGGGTACATGAACACTGAAGCTTTCTTT | CASSPGQGYMNTEAFF
TRBJ1-4 | - | - | TRBV18 | TGTGCCAGCTCACCTCAAGCTGCAACTAATGAAAAACTGTTTTTT | CASSPQAATNEKLFF
TRBJ1-2 | once | - | TRBV19 | TGTGCCAGTAGTGGGAGGTGGGGGTTCGCTGCAGACTATGGCTACACCTTC | CASSGRWGFAADYGYTF
TRBJ2-1 | - | TRBD2 | TRBV9 | TGTGCCAGCAGCGTAGCTGGACTAGCATACGGTGAGCAGTTCTTC | CASSVAGLAYGEQFF
TRBJ2-1 | - | - | TRBV7-2 | TGTGCCAGCAGCCCGGTCATCAATGAGCAGTTCTTC | CASSPVINEQFF
TRBJ2-1 | - | TRBD2 | TRBV19 | TGTGCCAGTAGTAGCGGGAGAGCGGGTGAGCAGTTCTTC | CASSSGRAGEQFF